These 9 T cell receptor beta chains were sequenced from one sample in a study of blood T cell repertoires in COVID-19. TCRdb's copy holds only in-frame clones and misses some; the assay was immunoSEQ multiplex PCR. Among under 250,000 clones listed, about four fifths were seen once. Sequencing was carried out using PBMCs or T cells enriched from blood (not recorded which). The source of these receptors is a woman aged 50 to 60 with acute COVID-19.

V usage is TRBV29-1 and J usage is TRBJ2-5, with 13 bases identical to TRBD2. This CDR3 has 16 residues. Germline assignment: CDR1 SQVTM and CDR2 ANQGSEA. V lost 3 bases, J lost 4 bases, and 8 bases stayed unmatched. CDR3 sequence reads: CSVDTSGGAGAETQYF. CDR3 nucleotides: TGCAGCGTTGATACTAGCGGGGGGGCCGGGGCAGAGACCCAGTACTTC.

The rearrangement links TRBV19 to TRBJ1-2; 7 bases fit TRBD1. CDR1 is LNHDA, CDR2 SQIVND, per germline (reference sequence). Germline trimming cut 8 bases from V and 0 bases from J; bases unmatched to any gene: 6. The CDR3 has 14 residues. The CDR3 loop is CASHTGTANYGYTF. DNA of the CDR3: TGTGCCAGTCATACCGGGACAGCTAACTATGGCTACACCTTC.

This clone was seen more than once but under ten times. The chain uses TRBV5-1 and TRBJ1-5; TRBD1 aligns across 7 bases. The germline CDR1 and CDR2 sequences are SGHRS and YFSETQ. CDR3 length equals 14 residues. Trimming removed 3 bases from V and 2 bases from J; junction bases left unmatched: 2. The CDR3 here is CASSSGTGNQPQHF. In DNA, the CDR3 is TGCGCCAGCAGCTCCGGGACAGGCAATCAGCCCCAGCATTTT.

The chain links TRBV7-2 to TRBJ1-5; 8 nucleotides match TRBD1. V gave up 0 bases and J gave up 7 bases; unmatched junction bases: 5. CDR1 is SGHTA and CDR2 is FQGNSA in the germline V gene. The CDR3 is 15 residues long. In nucleotides, the CDR3 is TGTGCCAGCAGCTTAGCGCCGACAGGGGTGCAGCCCCAGCATTTT. Translating it yields CASSLAPTGVQPQHF. Using reference TRBV7-2 and TRBJ1-5 for the parts outside the CDR3, the full variable domain is GAGVSQSPSNKVTEKGKDVELRCDPISGHTALYWYRQSLGQGLEFLIYFQGNSAPDKSGLPSDRFSAERTGGSVSTLTIQRTQQEDSAVYLCASSLAPTGVQPQHFGDGTRLSIL.

A single count supports this clone. J is TRBJ1-1 and V is TRBV10-3; TRBD1 is a possible D gene (5 bases). This CDR3 is 18 amino acids long. The germline V gene has CDR1 ENHRY and CDR2 SYGVKD. The V and J ends lost 0 bases and 2 bases respectively, with 19 bases between them. Here the CDR3 reads CAISESPRRLGGNTEAFF. CDR3 DNA sequence: TGTGCCATCAGTGAGTCACCCAGGAGGTTGGGGGGTAACACTGAAGCTTTCTTT.

The CDR3 is CASSLGGLAGGGDTQYF. The CDR3 coding sequence is TGTGCCAGCAGCTTGGGGGGACTAGCGGGAGGAGGGGATACGCAGTATTTT. V usage is TRBV5-4 and J usage is TRBJ2-3, with 15 nucleotides matching TRBD2. This CDR3 has 17 residues. Losses at the gene ends were 0 bases for V and 6 bases for J; bases not matched to a gene: 5. Germline CDR1 and CDR2: SGHNT and YYREEE (reference sequence). The whole variable domain, remainder taken from reference TRBV5-4 and TRBJ2-3, is ETGVTQSPTHLIKTRGQQVTLRCSSQSGHNTVSWYQQALGQGPQFIFQYYREEENGRGNFPPRFSGLQFPNYSSELNVNALELDDSALYLCASSLGGLAGGGDTQYFGPGTRLTVL.

The chain links TRBV18 to TRBJ2-6; D not certain. Per the germline V gene, CDR1 is KGHSH and CDR2 is LQKENI. The length of the CDR3 is 17 residues. V dropped 3 bases and J dropped 1 base, with 13 bases sitting between them. CDR3 residues: CASSPITTLSGANVLTF. The CDR3 DNA reads as TGTGCCAGCTCACCCATAACGACACTTTCTGGGGCCAACGTCCTGACTTTC.

This clone was seen more than once but under ten times. V is TRBV28 and J is TRBJ1-4; no definite D call. Between the trimmed V and J ends, which lost 6 bases and 4 bases, there was a span of 12 bases. Germline values: CDR1 MDHEN, CDR2 SYDVKM. This CDR3 comprises 14 residues. The CDR3 DNA reads as TGTGCCAGCAGCCTGGCAGTGATTAATGAAAAACTGTTTTTT. Protein product: CASSLAVINEKLFF.

The V call is TRBV7-9, the J call TRBJ2-1; D possibly corresponds to TRBD2 (6 bases). The germline V and J ends were trimmed by 3 bases and 10 bases, with 13 bases remaining between them. This CDR3 spans 13 amino acids. Germline values: CDR1 SEHNR, CDR2 FQNEAQ (reference sequence). This CDR3 is CASSLGLRAEQFF. CDR3 bases: TGTGCCAGCAGCTTGGGACTCCGCGCGGAGCAGTTCTTC. The variable domain in full, with the rest retrieved from reference TRBV7-9 and TRBJ2-1, is DTGVSQNPRHKITKRGQNVTFRCDPISEHNRLYWYRQTLGQGPEFLTYFQNEAQLEKSRLLSDRFSAERPKGSFSTLEIQRTEQGDSAMYLCASSLGLRAEQFFGPGTRLTVL.